The rows below give T cell receptor beta chains drawn from one sample of a study of early T cells in non-severe SARS-CoV-2 infection. TCRdb passed the 5' RACE reads through MiXCR, listing each CDR3 protein once. The repertoire holds roughly 30,000 distinct CDR3 sequences, approximately 6% seen once, with about an eighth in the top ten. Material: whole blood. These receptors were obtained from an adult who was a healthcare worker with PCR-confirmed SARS-CoV-2 infection or an uninfected control (not recorded which). CDR3s include the opening cysteine and the closing phenylalanine or tryptophan. Each record gives: clone size, D gene, J gene, V gene, CDR3 DNA, CDR3 protein. D genes are given only for firm matches. Clone sizes are shown as how often the clone was seen (once, few, many) or a class if it is expanded.

abundance: many
d_gene: -
j_gene: TRBJ2-2
v_gene: TRBV11-2
CDR3nt: TGTGCCAGCAGCTGGGGGACATCCGGGGAGCTGTTTTTT
CDR3aa: CASSWGTSGELFF

abundance: many
d_gene: TRBD1
j_gene: TRBJ1-1
v_gene: TRBV4-1
CDR3nt: TGCGCCAGCAGCCGGGACAGGATGAACACTGAAGCTTTCTTT
CDR3aa: CASSRDRMNTEAFF

abundance: many
d_gene: -
j_gene: TRBJ2-2
v_gene: TRBV5-6
CDR3nt: TGTGCCAGCAGGGTTACAGCAGGAACAACGAACACCGGGGAGCTGTTTTTT
CDR3aa: CASRVTAGTTNTGELFF

abundance: many
d_gene: -
j_gene: TRBJ2-5
v_gene: TRBV27
CDR3nt: TGTGCCAGCAGTCGAGGAGGGTGGGAGACCCAGTACTTC
CDR3aa: CASSRGGWETQYF

abundance: many
d_gene: TRBD1
j_gene: TRBJ1-2
v_gene: TRBV3-1
CDR3nt: TGTGCCAGCAGCCCATCACCGGGACAGGGGAACTATGGCTACACCTTC
CDR3aa: CASSPSPGQGNYGYTF

abundance: many
d_gene: -
j_gene: TRBJ2-7
v_gene: TRBV6-1
CDR3nt: TGTGCCAGCAGTGATCTGACAGGAAGCTCCTACGAGCAGTACTTC
CDR3aa: CASSDLTGSSYEQYF

abundance: few
d_gene: -
j_gene: TRBJ2-5
v_gene: TRBV9
CDR3nt: TGTGCCAGCAGCGTAGGTTCTCTTGCCGAAGAGACCCAGTACTTC
CDR3aa: CASSVGSLAEETQYF

abundance: few
d_gene: -
j_gene: TRBJ2-3
v_gene: TRBV10-1
CDR3nt: TGCGCCAGCAGTGATACCAGACGGAGCACAGATACGCAGTATTTT
CDR3aa: CASSDTRRSTDTQYF

abundance: many
d_gene: TRBD2
j_gene: TRBJ2-3
v_gene: TRBV25-1
CDR3nt: TGTGCCAGCAGTGCCAACTCCCCGGGACTAGCGGGGGACACTAGCACAGATACGCAGTATTTT
CDR3aa: CASSANSPGLAGDTSTDTQYF

abundance: few
d_gene: -
j_gene: TRBJ1-5
v_gene: TRBV6-2/TRBV6-3
CDR3nt: TGTGCCAGCAGTTACTCGGGGAAACGACGGGATAGCAATCAGCCCCAGCATTTT
CDR3aa: CASSYSGKRRDSNQPQHF

abundance: few
d_gene: TRBD2
j_gene: TRBJ2-5
v_gene: TRBV27
CDR3nt: TGTGCCAGCAGTTTAACTGGACTAGCCACAGAGACCCAGTACTTC
CDR3aa: CASSLTGLATETQYF

abundance: few
d_gene: -
j_gene: TRBJ2-5
v_gene: TRBV29-1
CDR3nt: TGCAGCGTTGAGACCTTGGTAGAGACCCAGTACTTC
CDR3aa: CSVETLVETQYF

abundance: many
d_gene: -
j_gene: TRBJ2-7
v_gene: TRBV12-3/TRBV12-4
CDR3nt: TGTGCCAGCAGCAGTACCGGAGAGCAGTACTTC
CDR3aa: CASSSTGEQYF